This T cell receptor (beta chain) was sequenced for a study of beta chain features in type 1 diabetes. Expressed TCRB transcripts were sequenced, since all the RNA that had been isolated was reverse transcribed. Here immunoSEQ multiplex PCR was the method, and the copy in TCRdb shows in-frame clones only, minus some. This table holds 300,000 to 350,000 clones, 7% to 10% found once. Worth noting for this clone: The antigen is undetermined.

CDR1 and CDR2 (germline): SQVTM, ANQGSEA. This CDR3 spans 13 amino acids. Unmatched junction bases numbered 8, after V lost 7 bases and J lost 5 bases. Study-wide results and limits: Type 1 diabetes patients showed a moderate but significant shortening of TCRB CDR3s in all four CD4+ subsets.

The rearrangement links TRBV29-1 to TRBJ2-3, with 8 bases matching TRBD2. The sequenced sample was central memory CD4+ T cells from blood. The sequence was obtained from a man aged 25 to 45 with type 1 diabetes. The CDR3 loop is CSAERGRRDTQYF. CDR3 DNA: TGCAGCGCGGAGCGGGGGCGTAGAGATACGCAGTATTTT.